Below are 2 T cell receptor beta chains sequenced from a single sample in a study of cytomegalovirus exposure and HLA in healthy donors. Clones were read by immunoSEQ multiplex PCR, and TCRdb kept only the in-frame ones, dropping some. The sample lists some 83,000 clones; roughly 94% were seen once. The sequenced sample was PBMCs. The receptor set was obtained from a woman aged 18-30 years in good health and CMV-seropositive.

The V and J genes are TRBV4-2 and TRBJ1-5, with D hard to call. The V end lost 0 bases, the J end lost 11 bases, and 17 bases lay between the germline ends. Germline V gene sequence: CDR1 LGHNA, CDR2 YNFKEQ. The length of the CDR3 is 15 residues. The CDR3 DNA follows: TGTGCCAGCAGCCAAGATTTCTCACAAAACGGGGCCCAGCATTTT. Translation: CASSQDFSQNGAQHF.

This chain uses TRBV5-1 with TRBJ2-2; a weak D match, TRBD2 (6 bases). Trimming stripped 4 bases from V and 5 bases from J, with 12 bases between. Germline CDR1 SGHRS, CDR2 YFSETQ. CDR3 length equals 14 residues. The CDR3 reads CASSTLRGTGELFF. CDR3 nucleotide sequence: TGCGCCAGCAGCACCCTGCGGGGAACCGGGGAGCTGTTTTTT.